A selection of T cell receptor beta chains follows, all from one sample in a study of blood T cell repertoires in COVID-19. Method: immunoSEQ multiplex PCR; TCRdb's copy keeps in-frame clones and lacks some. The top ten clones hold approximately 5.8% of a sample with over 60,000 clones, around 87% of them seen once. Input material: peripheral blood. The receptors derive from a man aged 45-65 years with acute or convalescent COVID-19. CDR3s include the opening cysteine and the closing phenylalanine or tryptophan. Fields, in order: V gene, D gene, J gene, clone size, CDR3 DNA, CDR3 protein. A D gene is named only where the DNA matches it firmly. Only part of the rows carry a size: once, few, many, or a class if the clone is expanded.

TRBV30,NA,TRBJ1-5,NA,TGTGCCTGGAGTGTAGACCGGGAAAAGCCCCAGCATTTT,CAWSVDREKPQHF
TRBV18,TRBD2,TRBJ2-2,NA,TGTGCCAGCTCACCGGGACTAGTCACCGGGGAGCTGTTTTTT,CASSPGLVTGELFF
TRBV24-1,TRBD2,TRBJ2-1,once,TGTGCCACCAGTGAACGAGGACTAGCGGGAGACAGGGATGAGCAGTTCTTC,CATSERGLAGDRDEQFF
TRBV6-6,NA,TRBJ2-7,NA,TGTGCCAGCAGCGGCCGGGACATTGAGTACTTC,CASSGRDIEYF
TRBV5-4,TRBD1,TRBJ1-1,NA,TGTGCCAGCAGCCCCGGGACAGGGGGCGTGGAATACACTGAAGCTTTCTTT,CASSPGTGGVEYTEAFF
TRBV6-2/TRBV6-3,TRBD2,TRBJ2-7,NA,TGTGCCAGCAGTCGAGCGGGAGTGGCATACGAGCAGTACTTC,CASSRAGVAYEQYF
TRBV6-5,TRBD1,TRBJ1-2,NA,TGTGCCAGCAGAGCAGACAGGGGAAGGGCCTATGGCTACACCTTC,CASRADRGRAYGYTF
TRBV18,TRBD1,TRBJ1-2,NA,TGTGCCAGCTCACAGGGGGCGAACTATGGCTACACCTTC,CASSQGANYGYTF
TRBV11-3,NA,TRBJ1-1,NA,TGTGCCAGCAGCTCCAGTGTGAACACTGAAGCTTTCTTT,CASSSSVNTEAFF
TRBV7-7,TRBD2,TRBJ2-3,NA,TGTGCCAGCAGCTTAGCCGGGTCTAGCGGGATAGATACGCAGTATTTT,CASSLAGSSGIDTQYF
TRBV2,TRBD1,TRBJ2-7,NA,TGTGCCAGCAGTGAAGACAGGGGGCGCTCCGAGCAGTACTTC,CASSEDRGRSEQYF
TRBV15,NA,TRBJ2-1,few,TGTGCCACCAGCAGAGTACTACCCGGCCCCTCTTACAATGAGCAGTTCTTC,CATSRVLPGPSYNEQFF
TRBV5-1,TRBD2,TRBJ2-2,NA,TGCGCCAGCAGCTTGGCCCGGGTAGCGGGACCCACCGGGGAGCTGTTTTTT,CASSLARVAGPTGELFF
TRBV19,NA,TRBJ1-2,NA,TGTGCCAGTAGTATCCCTACAGAAGCTAACTATGGCTACACCTTC,CASSIPTEANYGYTF
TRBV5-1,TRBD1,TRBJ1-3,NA,TGCGCCAGCAGTTCCGGGACAGCTGGAAACACCATATATTTT,CASSSGTAGNTIYF
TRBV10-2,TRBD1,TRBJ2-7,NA,TGCGCCAGCAAACCTCCGGGACAGACCTACGAGCAGTACTTC,CASKPPGQTYEQYF
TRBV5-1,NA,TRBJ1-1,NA,TGCGCCAGCAGCTTGGGTGCAGGGTGGAACACTGAAGCTTTCTTT,CASSLGAGWNTEAFF
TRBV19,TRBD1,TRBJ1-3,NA,TGTGCCAGTAGTATGGAGGGACAGGCGTCTGGAAACACCATATATTTT,CASSMEGQASGNTIYF
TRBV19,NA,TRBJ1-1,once,TGTGCCAGTAGTGCGGAGAGACGGACTGAAGCTTTCTTT,CASSAERRTEAFF